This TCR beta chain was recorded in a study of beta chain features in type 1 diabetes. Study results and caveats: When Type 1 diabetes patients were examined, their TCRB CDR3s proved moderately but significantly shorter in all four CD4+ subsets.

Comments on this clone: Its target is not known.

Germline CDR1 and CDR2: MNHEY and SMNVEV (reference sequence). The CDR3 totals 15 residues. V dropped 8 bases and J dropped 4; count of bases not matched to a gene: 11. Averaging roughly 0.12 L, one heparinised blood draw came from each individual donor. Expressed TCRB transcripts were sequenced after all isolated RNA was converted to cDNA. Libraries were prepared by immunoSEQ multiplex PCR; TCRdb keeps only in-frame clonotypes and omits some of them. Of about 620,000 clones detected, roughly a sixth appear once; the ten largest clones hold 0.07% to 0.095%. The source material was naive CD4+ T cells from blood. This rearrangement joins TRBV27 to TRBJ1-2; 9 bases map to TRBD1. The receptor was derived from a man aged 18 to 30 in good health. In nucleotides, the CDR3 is TGTGCCAGCGGTCGAAGCGGGACAGGGACCTATGGCTACACCTTC. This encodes CASGRSGTGTYGYTF.